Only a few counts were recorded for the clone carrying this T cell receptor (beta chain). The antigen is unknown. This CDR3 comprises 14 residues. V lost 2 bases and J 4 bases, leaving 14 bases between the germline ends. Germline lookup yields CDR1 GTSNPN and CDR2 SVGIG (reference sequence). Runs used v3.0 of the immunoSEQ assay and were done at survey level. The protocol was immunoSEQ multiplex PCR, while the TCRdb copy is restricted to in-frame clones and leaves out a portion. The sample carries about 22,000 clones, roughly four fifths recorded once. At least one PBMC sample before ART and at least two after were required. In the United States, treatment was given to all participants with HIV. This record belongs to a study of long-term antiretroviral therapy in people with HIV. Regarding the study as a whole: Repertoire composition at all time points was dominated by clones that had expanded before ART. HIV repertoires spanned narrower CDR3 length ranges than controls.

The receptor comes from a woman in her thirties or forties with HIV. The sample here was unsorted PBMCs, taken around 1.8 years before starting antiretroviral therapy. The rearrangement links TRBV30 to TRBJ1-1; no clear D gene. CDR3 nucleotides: TGTGCCTGGAGTAATGCGTGGGGAGGCACTGAAGCTTTCTTT. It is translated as CAWSNAWGGTEAFF.